This T cell receptor (beta chain) was recovered during a study of cytomegalovirus exposure and HLA in healthy donors. CDR1 and CDR2 from the germline V gene are MNHEY and SMNVEV (reference sequence). V lost 0 bases and J lost 3, with 9 bases in between. This CDR3 spans 16 amino acids. Vbeta (60) and Jbeta (13) primers were used in the PCR. TCRdb's table, derived via immunoSEQ multiplex PCR, lists solely in-frame clones and lacks some. This repertoire shows 100,000 to 150,000 clones, more than 65% found once; its top ten account for 1.5%. Study-level findings and limits: Prediction of most subjects' HLA-A and HLA-B alleles by TCR beta sequences was reportedly accurate. Sequencing depth across donors, presence/absence analyses assumed, was roughly uniform. TRBV6-2, TRBV6-3 and some other V segments were excluded as indistinguishable.

A note on this clone: The antigen is unknown.

This chain joins TRBV27 and TRBJ1-6; maybe TRBD1 (5 bases). Sequenced material: PBMCs. The sequence was obtained from a woman between 18 and 30 years old in good health and CMV-seronegative. Here the CDR3 reads CASSLSARVYNSPLHF. Here the CDR3 DNA reads TGTGCCAGCAGTTTATCCGCCAGGGTCTATAATTCACCCCTCCACTTT.